Detailed here is one T cell receptor (beta chain). What it recognizes is unknown. This sample was included in a study of cytomegalovirus exposure and HLA in healthy donors. Notes on the study in general: With further analysis later on, most CMV-associated TCR beta chains appeared HLA-restricted. Across HLA loci, a later analysis found differing TCR association rates, with DRB1 most and HLA-C fewest.

The PCR was carried out with 60 Vbeta primers and 13 Jbeta primers. Using immunoSEQ multiplex PCR, the repertoire was profiled, and TCRdb retains in-frame clones only, with some absent. The table includes around 180,000 clones, approximately 80% detected once. This CDR3 has 11 amino acids. Germline V gene sequence: CDR1 SEHNR, CDR2 FQNEAQ (reference sequence). The ends were cut back, 3 bases at V and 4 bases at J, with 2 bases in the middle. Sequencing input: PBMCs. The chain recombines TRBV7-9 with TRBJ2-3; unclear D gene. This TCR was sampled from a girl aged 2 to 9 in good health and CMV-seropositive. In DNA form, the CDR3 reads TGTGCCAGCAGCTTCGCAGATACGCAGTATTTT. It translates to CASSFADTQYF.